This TCR beta chain was captured in a study of blood T cell repertoires in COVID-19. Study context: The United States, Italy and Spain provided the acute and convalescent COVID-19 samples.

The germline gives CDR1 SGDLS, CDR2 YYNGEE. V dropped 2 bases and J dropped 2 bases, with 7 bases sitting between them. The CDR3 length is 13 residues. The repertoire was sequenced with immunoSEQ multiplex PCR; TCRdb's copy has only in-frame clones and lacks some. The table has some 26,000 clones, approximately 76% seen once. Material: peripheral blood. The V gene is TRBV9, the J gene TRBJ2-5; D is unclear. The source of this sequence is a man between 65 and 85 years old with acute or convalescent COVID-19. The chain's CDR3 is CASSVYGQETQYF. The CDR3 DNA is TGTGCCAGCAGCGTTTACGGTCAAGAGACCCAGTACTTC.